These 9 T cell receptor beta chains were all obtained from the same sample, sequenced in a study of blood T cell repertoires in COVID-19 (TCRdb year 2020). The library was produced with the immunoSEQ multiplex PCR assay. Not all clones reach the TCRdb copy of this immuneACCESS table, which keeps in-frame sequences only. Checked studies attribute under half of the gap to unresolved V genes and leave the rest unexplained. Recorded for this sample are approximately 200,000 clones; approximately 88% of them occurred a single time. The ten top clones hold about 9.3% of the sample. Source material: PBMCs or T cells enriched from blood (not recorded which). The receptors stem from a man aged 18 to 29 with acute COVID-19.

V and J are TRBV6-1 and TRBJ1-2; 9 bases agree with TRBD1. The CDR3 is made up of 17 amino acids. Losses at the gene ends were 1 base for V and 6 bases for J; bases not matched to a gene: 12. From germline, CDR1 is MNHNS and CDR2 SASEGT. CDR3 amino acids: CASSEDITGQGPNGYTF. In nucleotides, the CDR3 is TGTGCCAGCAGTGAAGACATAACGGGACAGGGTCCCAATGGCTACACCTTC.

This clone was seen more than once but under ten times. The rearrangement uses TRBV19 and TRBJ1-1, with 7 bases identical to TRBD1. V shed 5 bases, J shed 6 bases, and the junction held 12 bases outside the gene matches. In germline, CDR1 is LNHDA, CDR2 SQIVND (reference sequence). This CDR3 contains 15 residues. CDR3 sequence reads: CASSGQTGSKAEAFF. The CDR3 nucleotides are TGTGCCAGTAGTGGCCAGACAGGGTCAAAGGCTGAAGCTTTCTTT. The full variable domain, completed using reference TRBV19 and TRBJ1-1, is DGGITQSPKYLFRKEGQNVTLSCEQNLNHDAMYWYRQDPGQGLRLIYYSQIVNDFQKGDIAEGYSVSREKKESFPLTVTSAQKNPTAFYLCASSGQTGSKAEAFFGQGTRLTVV.

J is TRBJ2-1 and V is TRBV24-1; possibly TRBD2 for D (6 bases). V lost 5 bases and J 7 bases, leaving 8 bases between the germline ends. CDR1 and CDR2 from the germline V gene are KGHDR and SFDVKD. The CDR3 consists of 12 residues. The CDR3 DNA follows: TGTGCCACCAGTGTTGGACTAAATGAGCAGTTCTTC. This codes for CATSVGLNEQFF.

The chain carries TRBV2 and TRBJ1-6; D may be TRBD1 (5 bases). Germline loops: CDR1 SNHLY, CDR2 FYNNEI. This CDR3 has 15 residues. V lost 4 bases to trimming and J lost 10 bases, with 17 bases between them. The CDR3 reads CASSVLGPKRSPLHF. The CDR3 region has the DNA TGTGCCAGCAGTGTTTTGGGGCCTAAGAGGTCACCCCTCCACTTT.

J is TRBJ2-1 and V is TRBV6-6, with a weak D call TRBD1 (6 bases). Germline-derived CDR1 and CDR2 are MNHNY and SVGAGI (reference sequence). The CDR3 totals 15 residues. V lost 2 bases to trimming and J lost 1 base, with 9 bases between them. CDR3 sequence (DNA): TGTGCCAGCAGTTACCTCGGACAGTCCTACAATGAGCAGTTCTTC. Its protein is CASSYLGQSYNEQFF.

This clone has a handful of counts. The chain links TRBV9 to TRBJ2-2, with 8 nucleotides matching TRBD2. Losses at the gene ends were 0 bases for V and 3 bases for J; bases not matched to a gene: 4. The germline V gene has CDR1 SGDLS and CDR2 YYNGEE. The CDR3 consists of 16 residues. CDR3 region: CASSVGEGLDTGELFF. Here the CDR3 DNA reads TGTGCCAGCAGCGTAGGTGAGGGACTAGACACCGGGGAGCTGTTTTTT.

Here the CDR3 DNA reads TGTGCCAGCAGGCCTCAAGCGGGAGGGCCCAACGAGCAGTACTTC. This encodes CASRPQAGGPNEQYF. V usage is TRBV6-5 and J usage is TRBJ2-7; the match to TRBD2 covers 10 bases. The CDR3 length is 15 residues. CDR1 MNHEY and CDR2 SVGAGI come from the germline V gene. V dropped 6 bases and J dropped 5; count of bases not matched to a gene: 10.

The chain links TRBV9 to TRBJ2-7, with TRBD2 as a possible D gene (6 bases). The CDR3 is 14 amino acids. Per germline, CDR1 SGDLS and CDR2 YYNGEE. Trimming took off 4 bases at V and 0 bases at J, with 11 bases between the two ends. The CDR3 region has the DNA TGTGCCAGCAGCCCCTGGGGGGACTCCTACGAGCAGTACTTC. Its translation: CASSPWGDSYEQYF.

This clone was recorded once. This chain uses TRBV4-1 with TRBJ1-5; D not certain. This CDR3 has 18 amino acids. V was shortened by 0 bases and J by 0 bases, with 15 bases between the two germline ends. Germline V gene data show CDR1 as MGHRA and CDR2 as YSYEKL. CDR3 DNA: TGCGCCAGCAGCCAAGAAAAGGAGGTGGTATATAGCAATCAGCCCCAGCATTTT. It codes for CASSQEKEVVYSNQPQHF.